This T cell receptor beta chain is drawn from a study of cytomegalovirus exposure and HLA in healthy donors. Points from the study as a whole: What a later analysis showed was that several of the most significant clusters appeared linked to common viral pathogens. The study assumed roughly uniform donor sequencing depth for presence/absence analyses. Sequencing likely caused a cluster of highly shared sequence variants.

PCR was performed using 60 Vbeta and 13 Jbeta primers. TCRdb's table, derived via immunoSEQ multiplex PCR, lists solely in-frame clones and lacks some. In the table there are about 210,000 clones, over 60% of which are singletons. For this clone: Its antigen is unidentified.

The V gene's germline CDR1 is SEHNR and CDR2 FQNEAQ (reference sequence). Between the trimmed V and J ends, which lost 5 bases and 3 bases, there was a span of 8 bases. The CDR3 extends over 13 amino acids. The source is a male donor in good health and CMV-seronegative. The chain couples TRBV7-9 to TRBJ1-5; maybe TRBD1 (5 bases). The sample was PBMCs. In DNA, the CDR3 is TGTGCCAGCAGCGACAGCCTCAATCAGCCCCAGCATTTT. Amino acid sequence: CASSDSLNQPQHF.